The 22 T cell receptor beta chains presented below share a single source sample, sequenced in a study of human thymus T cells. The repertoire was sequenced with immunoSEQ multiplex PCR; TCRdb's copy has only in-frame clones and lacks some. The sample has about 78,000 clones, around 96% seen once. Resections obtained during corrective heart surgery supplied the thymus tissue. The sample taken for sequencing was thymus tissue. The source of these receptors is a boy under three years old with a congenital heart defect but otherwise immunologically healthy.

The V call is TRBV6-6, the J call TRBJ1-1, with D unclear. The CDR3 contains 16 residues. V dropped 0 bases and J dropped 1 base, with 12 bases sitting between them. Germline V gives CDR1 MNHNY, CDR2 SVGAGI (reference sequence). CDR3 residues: CASSYSTGPKNTEAFF. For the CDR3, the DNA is TGTGCCAGCAGTTACTCGACCGGCCCCAAGAACACTGAAGCTTTCTTT.

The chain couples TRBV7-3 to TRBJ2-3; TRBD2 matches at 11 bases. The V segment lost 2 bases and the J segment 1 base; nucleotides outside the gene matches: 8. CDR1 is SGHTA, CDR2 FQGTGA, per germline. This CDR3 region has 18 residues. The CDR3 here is CASSLASGGPEGTDTQYF. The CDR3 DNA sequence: TGTGCCAGCAGCTTAGCTAGCGGGGGGCCTGAGGGCACAGATACGCAGTATTTT.

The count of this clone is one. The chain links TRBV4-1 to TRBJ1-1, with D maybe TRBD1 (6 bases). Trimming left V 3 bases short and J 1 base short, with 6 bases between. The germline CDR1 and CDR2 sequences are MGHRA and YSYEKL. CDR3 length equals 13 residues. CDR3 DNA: TGCGCCAGCAGCCAGGACAGGAACACTGAAGCTTTCTTT. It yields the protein CASSQDRNTEAFF.

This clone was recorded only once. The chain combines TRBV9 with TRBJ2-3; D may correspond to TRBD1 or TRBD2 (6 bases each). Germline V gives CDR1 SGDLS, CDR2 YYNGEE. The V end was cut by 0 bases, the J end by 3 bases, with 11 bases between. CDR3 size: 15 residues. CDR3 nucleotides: TGTGCCAGCAGCGTAGCGGGGGCCGTAACAGATACGCAGTATTTT. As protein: CASSVAGAVTDTQYF.

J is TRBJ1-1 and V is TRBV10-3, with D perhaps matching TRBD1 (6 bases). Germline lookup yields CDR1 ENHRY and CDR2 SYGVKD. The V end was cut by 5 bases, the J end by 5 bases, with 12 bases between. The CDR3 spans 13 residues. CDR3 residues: CAISRGGLTEAFF. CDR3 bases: TGTGCCATCAGTCGCGGGGGGCTTACTGAAGCTTTCTTT.

As DNA, the CDR3 is TGTGCCAGCAGCTTACTAGCGGGGGGCACCTACGAGCAGTACTTC. Translation: CASSLLAGGTYEQYF. The chain has TRBV11-2 and TRBJ2-7; 11 bases agree with TRBD2. V dropped 2 bases and J dropped 2; count of bases not matched to a gene: 2. Germline values: CDR1 SGHAT, CDR2 FQNNGV. CDR3 length: 15 residues.

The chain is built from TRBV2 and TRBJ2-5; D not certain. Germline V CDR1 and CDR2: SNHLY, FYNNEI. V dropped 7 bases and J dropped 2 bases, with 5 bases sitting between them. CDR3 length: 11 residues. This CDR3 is CASTGQETQYF. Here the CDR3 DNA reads TGTGCCAGCACCGGGCAAGAGACCCAGTACTTC.

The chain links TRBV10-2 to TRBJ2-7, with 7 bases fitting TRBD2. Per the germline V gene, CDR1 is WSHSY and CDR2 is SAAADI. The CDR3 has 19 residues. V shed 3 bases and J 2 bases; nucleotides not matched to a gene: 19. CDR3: CASSDTSRLADDLTYEQYF. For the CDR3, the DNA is TGCGCCAGCAGTGATACGTCGAGACTAGCAGACGACTTAACCTACGAGCAGTACTTC.

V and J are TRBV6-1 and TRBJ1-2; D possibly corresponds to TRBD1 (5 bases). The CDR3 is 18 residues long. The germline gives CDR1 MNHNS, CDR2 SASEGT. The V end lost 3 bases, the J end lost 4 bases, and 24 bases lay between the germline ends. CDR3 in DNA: TGTGCCAGCAGTGATTCGACGGGGAGGGGCATTCTCCTCTATGGCTACACCTTC. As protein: CASSDSTGRGILLYGYTF.

The CDR3 nucleotides read TGTGCCAGCAGCTTGACAGGAAATCAGCCCCAGCATTTT. Translated: CASSLTGNQPQHF. The chain has TRBV5-6 and TRBJ1-5, with D tentatively TRBD1 (5 bases). CDR3 length equals 13 residues. V shed 1 base and J shed 4 bases, with 6 bases lying between them. Germline CDR1 is SGHDT and CDR2 is YYEEEE.

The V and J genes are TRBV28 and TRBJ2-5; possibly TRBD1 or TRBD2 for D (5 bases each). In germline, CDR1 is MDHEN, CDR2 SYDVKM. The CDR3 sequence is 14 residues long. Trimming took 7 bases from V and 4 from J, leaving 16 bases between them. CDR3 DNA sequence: TGTGCCAGCACTCGCCGGGGCACCCCAGAGACCCAGTACTTC. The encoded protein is CASTRRGTPETQYF.

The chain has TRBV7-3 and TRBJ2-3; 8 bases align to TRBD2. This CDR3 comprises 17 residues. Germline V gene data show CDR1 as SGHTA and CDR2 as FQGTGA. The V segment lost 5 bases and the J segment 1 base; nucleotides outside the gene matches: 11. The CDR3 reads CASSPPSSGGRTDTQYF. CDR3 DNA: TGTGCCAGCAGCCCTCCTTCGTCGGGGGGGCGCACAGATACGCAGTATTTT.

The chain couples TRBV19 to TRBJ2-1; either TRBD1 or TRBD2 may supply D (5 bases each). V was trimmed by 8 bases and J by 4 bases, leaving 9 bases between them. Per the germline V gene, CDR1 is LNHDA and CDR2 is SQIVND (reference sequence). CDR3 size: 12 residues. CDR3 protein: CASGGWYNEQFF. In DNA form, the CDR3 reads TGTGCCAGTGGGGGTTGGTACAATGAGCAGTTCTTC.

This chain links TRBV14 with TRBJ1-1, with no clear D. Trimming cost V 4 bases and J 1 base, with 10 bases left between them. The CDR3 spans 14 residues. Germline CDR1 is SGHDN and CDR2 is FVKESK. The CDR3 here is CASSLQKKNTEAFF. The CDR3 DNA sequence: TGTGCCAGCAGCCTCCAGAAGAAGAACACTGAAGCTTTCTTT.

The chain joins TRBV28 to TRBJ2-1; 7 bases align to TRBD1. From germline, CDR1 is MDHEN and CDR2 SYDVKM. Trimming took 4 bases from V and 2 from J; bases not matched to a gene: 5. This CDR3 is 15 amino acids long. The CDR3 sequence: CASSSLTGTYNEQFF. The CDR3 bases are TGTGCCAGCAGTTCCCTGACAGGGACCTACAATGAGCAGTTCTTC.

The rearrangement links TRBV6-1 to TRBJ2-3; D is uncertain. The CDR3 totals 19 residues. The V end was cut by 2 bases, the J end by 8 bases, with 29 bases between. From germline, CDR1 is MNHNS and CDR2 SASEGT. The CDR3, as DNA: TGTGCCAGCAGTGAACTCGTTAGGTGGCAGCCCTTCAGCAGAAGTACGCAGTATTTT. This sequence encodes CASSELVRWQPFSRSTQYF.

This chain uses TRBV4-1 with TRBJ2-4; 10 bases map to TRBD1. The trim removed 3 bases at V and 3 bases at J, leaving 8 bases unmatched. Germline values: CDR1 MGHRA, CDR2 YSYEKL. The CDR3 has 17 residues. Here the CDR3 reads CASSHGQGVRGKNIQYF. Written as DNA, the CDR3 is TGCGCCAGCAGCCATGGACAGGGGGTTAGGGGCAAAAACATTCAGTACTTC.

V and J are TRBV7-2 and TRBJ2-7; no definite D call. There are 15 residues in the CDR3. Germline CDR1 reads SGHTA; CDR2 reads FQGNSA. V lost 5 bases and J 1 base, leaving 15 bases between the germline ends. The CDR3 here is CASSPTVAESYEQYF. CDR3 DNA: TGTGCCAGCAGCCCTACGGTGGCCGAATCCTACGAGCAGTACTTC.

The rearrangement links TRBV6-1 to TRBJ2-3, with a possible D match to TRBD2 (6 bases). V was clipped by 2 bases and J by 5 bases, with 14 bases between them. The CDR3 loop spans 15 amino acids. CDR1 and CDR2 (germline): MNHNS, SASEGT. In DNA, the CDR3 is TGTGCCAGCAGTGAAACTGCGGGGTGGGGAGATACGCAGTATTTT. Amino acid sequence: CASSETAGWGDTQYF.

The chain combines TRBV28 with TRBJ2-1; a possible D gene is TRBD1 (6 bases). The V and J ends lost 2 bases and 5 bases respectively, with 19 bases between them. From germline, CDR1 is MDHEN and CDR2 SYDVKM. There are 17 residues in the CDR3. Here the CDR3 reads CASSLKPRPRDNNEQFF. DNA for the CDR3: TGTGCCAGCAGTTTAAAGCCCCGCCCTAGGGACAACAATGAGCAGTTCTTC.

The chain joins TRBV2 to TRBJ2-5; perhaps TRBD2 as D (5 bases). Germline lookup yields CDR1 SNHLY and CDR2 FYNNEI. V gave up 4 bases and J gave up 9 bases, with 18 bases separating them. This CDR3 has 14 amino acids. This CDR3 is CASSARLASGSQYF. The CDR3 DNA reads TGTGCCAGCAGTGCGAGGCTAGCCAGTGGGTCCCAGTACTTC. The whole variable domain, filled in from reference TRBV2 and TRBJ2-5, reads EPEVTQTPSHQVTQMGQEVILRCVPISNHLYFYWYRQILGQKVEFLVSFYNNEISEKSEIFDDQFSVERPDGSNFTLKIRSTKLEDSAMYFCASSARLASGSQYFGPGTRLLVL.

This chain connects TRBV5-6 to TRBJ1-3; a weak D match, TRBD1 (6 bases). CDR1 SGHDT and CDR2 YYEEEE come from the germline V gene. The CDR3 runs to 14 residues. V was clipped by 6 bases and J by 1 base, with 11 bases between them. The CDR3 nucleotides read TGTGCCAGCACCCGAGGACAGTCTGGAAACACCATATATTTT. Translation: CASTRGQSGNTIYF.